This T cell receptor beta chain came from a study of CD8+ T cells in alopecia areata. Overall study: It was oral tofacitinib, at 5 to 10 mg twice daily, that treated patients received. The tofacitinib course ran for 6 to 18 months and was followed by 6 months off drug.

Sequencing templates came from extracted RNA that was reverse transcribed into cDNA. The method was immunoSEQ multiplex PCR; TCRdb's version includes in-frame clones alone and lacks a portion of them. Counted here are 100,000 to 150,000 clones, roughly 54% occurring once; the ten biggest clones make up less than 5.5%. The table lists this clone with a few counts. What it recognizes is unknown. Study-level points and caveats: More clonal than normal scalp was lesional scalp, particularly alopecia totalis/universalis. Scalp data also include sequences from resident alphabeta T cells of normal skin.

The CDR3 runs 13 residues. Germline V gene sequence: CDR1 MGHRA, CDR2 YSYEKL. The V gene lost 4 bases and the J gene lost 7 bases, with 13 bases spanning the gap. The sequencing used CD4+ T cells sorted from blood, collected at week 0. This receptor was taken from a human donor with alopecia areata. The J gene is TRBJ1-1, the V gene TRBV4-1; D possibly corresponds to TRBD1 (5 bases). The CDR3 reads CASSLGHADEAFF. The CDR3, as DNA: TGCGCCAGCAGCCTCGGACACGCTGATGAAGCTTTCTTT.